Shown below are 4 T cell receptor beta chains from a single sample sequenced in a study of T cell repertoires in cytomegalovirus infection. TCRdb fed the reads into MiXCR, producing one record per CDR3 protein. The sample shows about 530,000 distinct CDR3 sequences, approximately 25% of them seen only once. Sequencing input: PBMCs. These receptors came from a human donor in good health (CMV status not recorded). Some clones in this sample may be carry-over from other donors' samples.

This clonotype has only a few counts. The chain links TRBV2 to TRBJ2-1, with 8 bases fitting TRBD2. J was trimmed by 7 bases and V by 6 bases; bases with no gene match: 2. Per germline, CDR1 SNHLY and CDR2 FYNNEI. The CDR3 consists of 12 residues. CDR3 DNA: TGTGCCAGCAGACCGGGGGGGAATGAGCAGTTCTTC. This sequence encodes CASRPGGNEQFF.

The chain joins TRBV19 to TRBJ1-1; 10 bases agree with TRBD1. V lost 3 bases and J lost 5; bases outside the gene matches: 9. The CDR3 consists of 16 residues. Germline V gives CDR1 LNHDA, CDR2 SQIVND (reference sequence). CDR3 bases: TGTGCCAGTAGTATCCGGACAGGGGGGGCGGGAACTGAAGCTTTCTTT. This encodes CASSIRTGGAGTEAFF.

This clonotype came up once. The chain employs TRBV7-3 and TRBJ2-3; 10 positions agree with TRBD2. This CDR3 is built from 15 residues. Germline values: CDR1 SGHTA, CDR2 FQGTGA. J was trimmed by 7 bases and V by 5 bases; bases with no gene match: 9. The CDR3 nucleotides are TGTGCCAGCAGCCGGACTAGCGGTCCGGGGAATACGCAGTATTTT. It is translated as CASSRTSGPGNTQYF.

The chain couples TRBV19 to TRBJ2-1; TRBD1 agrees at 11 bases. The germline V gene encodes CDR1 LNHDA and CDR2 SQIVND (reference sequence). J was trimmed by 9 bases and V by 4 bases; bases with no gene match: 11. The CDR3 runs to 16 residues. In DNA form, the CDR3 reads TGTGCCAGTAGTACCGACAGGACAGGGGGCCGCACTGAGCAGTTCTTC. As protein: CASSTDRTGGRTEQFF.